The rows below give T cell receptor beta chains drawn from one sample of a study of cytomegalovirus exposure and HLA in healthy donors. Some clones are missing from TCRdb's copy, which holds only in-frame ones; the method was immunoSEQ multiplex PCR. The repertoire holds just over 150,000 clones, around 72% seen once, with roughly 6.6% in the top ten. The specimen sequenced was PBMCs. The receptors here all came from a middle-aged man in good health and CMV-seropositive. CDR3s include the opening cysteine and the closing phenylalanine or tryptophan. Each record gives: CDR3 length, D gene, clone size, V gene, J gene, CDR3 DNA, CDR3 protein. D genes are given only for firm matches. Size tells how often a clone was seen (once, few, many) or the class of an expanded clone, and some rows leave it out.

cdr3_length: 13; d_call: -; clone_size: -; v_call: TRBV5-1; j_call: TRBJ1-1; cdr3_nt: TGCGCCAGCAGCTTGAAACAGAACACTGAAGCTTTCTTT; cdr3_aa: CASSLKQNTEAFF
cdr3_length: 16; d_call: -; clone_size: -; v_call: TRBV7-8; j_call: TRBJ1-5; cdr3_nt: TGTGCCAGCAGCTCGCCGCCGAGAGGAGGCAATCAGCCCCAGCATTTT; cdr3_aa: CASSSPPRGGNQPQHF
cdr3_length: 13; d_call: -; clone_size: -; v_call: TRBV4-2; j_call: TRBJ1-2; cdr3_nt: TGTGCCAGCAGCCAAGATAACGCAGGTGGCTACACCTTC; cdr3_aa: CASSQDNAGGYTF
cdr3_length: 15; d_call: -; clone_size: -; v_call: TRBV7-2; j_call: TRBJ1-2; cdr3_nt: TGTGCCAGCAGCTTAGCGACAGGCCTTAACTATGGCTACACCTTC; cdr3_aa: CASSLATGLNYGYTF
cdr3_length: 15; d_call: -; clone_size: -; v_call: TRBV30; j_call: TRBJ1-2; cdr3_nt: TGTGCCTGGAGTGTACCGGTAAAGGGACTGAGGGGCTACACCTTC; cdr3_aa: CAWSVPVKGLRGYTF
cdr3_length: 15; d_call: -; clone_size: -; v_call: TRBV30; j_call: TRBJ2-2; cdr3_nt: TGTGCCTGCCGTACGGGGGGCCGAGCGCGGGGGGAGCTGTTTTTT; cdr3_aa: CACRTGGRARGELFF
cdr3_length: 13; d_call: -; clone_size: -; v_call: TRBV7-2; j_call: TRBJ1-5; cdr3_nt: TGTGCCAGCAGCCCCTCTACCAATCAGCCCCAGCATTTT; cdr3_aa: CASSPSTNQPQHF
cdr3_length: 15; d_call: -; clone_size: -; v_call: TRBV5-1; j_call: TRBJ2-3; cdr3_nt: TGCGCCAGCAGCTTGGGACACACTAGCACAGATACGCAGTATTTT; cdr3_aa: CASSLGHTSTDTQYF
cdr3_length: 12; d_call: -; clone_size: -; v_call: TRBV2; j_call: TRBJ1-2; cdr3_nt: TGTGCCAGCAGGGGGCAGGGCTATGGCTACACCTTC; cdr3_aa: CASRGQGYGYTF
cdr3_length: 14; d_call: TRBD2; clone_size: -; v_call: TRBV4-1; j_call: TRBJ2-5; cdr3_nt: TGCGCCAGCAGCCAGGGACTAGCGGAAGAGACCCAGTACTTC; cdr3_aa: CASSQGLAEETQYF
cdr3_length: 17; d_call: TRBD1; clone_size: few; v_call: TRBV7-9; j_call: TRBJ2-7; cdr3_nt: TGTGCCAGCAGCCGGGACAGGGAGCAGTGGCCTACCTACGAGCAGTACTTC; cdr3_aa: CASSRDREQWPTYEQYF
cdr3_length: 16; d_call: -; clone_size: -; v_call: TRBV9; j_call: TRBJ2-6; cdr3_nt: TGTGCCAGCAGTTTGGAGGCCAGCTCTGGGGCCAACGTCCTGACTTTC; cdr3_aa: CASSLEASSGANVLTF
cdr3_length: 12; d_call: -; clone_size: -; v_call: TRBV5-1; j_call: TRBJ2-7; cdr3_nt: TGCGCCAGCAGTTCGCAGGGGAACGAGCAGTACTTC; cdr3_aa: CASSSQGNEQYF
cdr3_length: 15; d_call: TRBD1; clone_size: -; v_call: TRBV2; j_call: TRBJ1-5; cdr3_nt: TGTGCCAGCAGTCTTCTTACAGGGGGCGGTCAGCCCCAGCATTTT; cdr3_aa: CASSLLTGGGQPQHF
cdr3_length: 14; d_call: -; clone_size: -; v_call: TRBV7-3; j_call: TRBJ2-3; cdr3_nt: TGTGCCAGCAGCTCAGAAAGGAGCGCAGATACGCAGTATTTT; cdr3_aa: CASSSERSADTQYF
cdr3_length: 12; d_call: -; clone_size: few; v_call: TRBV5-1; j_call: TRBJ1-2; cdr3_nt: TGCGCCAGCAGCTCGGAGTTCTGTGGCTACACCTTC; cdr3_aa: CASSSEFCGYTF
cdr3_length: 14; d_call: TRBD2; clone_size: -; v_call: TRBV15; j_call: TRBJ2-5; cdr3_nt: TGTGCCACCAGCCTTGGACTAGCCCGGGAGACCCAGTACTTC; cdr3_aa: CATSLGLARETQYF
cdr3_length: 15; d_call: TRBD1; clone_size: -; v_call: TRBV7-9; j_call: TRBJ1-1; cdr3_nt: TGTGCCAGCAGAATCTACAGGGGTACGGACACTGAAGCTTTCTTT; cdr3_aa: CASRIYRGTDTEAFF
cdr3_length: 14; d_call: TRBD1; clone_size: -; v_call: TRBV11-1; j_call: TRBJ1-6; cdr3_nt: TGTGCCAGCAGCGGAAGACAGGGAAATTCACCCCTCCACTTT; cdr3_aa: CASSGRQGNSPLHF
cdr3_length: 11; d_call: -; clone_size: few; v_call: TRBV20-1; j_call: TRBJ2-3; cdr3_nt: TGCAGTGCTAGGGCCCAAGATACGCAGTATTTT; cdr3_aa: CSARAQDTQYF
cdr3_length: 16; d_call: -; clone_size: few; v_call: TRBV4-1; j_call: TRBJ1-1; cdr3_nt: TGCGCCAGCAGCCAAGCTAACCCGGTGATCAACACTGAAGCTTTCTTT; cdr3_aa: CASSQANPVINTEAFF
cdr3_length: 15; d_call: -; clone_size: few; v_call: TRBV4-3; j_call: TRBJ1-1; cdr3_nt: TGCGCCAGCAGCCAAGAAGCGACGAGGAGGGCTGAAGCTTTCTTT; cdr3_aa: CASSQEATRRAEAFF
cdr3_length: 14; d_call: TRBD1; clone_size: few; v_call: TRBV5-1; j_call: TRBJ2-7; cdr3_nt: TGCGCCAGCAGCTTGCGGGACAGGGATGGCGAGCAGTACTTC; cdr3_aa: CASSLRDRDGEQYF